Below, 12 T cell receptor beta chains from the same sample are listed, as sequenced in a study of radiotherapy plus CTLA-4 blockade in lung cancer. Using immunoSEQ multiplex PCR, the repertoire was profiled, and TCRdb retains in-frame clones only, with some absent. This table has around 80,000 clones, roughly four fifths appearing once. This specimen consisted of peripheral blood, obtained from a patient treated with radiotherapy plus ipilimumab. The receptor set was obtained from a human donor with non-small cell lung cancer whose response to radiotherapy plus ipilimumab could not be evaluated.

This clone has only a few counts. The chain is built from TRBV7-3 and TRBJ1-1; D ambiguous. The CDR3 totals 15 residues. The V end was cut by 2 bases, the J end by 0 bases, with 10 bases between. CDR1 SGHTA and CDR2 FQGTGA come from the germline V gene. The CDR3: CASSLAGSMNTEAFF. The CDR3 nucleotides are TGTGCCAGCAGCTTAGCAGGCTCCATGAACACTGAAGCTTTCTTT. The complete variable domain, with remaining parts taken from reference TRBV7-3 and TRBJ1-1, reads GAGVSQTPSNKVTEKGKYVELRCDPISGHTALYWYRQSLGQGPEFLIYFQGTGAADDSGLPNDRFFAVRPEGSVSTLKIQRTERGDSAVYLCASSLAGSMNTEAFFGQGTRLTVV.

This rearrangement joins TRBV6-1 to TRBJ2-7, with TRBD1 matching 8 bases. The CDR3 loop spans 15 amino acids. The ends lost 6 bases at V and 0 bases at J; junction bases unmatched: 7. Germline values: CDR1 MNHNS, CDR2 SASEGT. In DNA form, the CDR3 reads TGTGCCAGCAGCAACAGGGGGGCCAGCTCCTACGAGCAGTACTTC. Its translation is CASSNRGASSYEQYF.

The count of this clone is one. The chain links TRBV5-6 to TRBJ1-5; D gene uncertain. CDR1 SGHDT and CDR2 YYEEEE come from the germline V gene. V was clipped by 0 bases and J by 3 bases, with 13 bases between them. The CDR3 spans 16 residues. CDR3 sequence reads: CASSLAAVGLNQPQHF. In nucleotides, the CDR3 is TGTGCCAGCAGCTTGGCCGCTGTGGGCCTCAATCAGCCCCAGCATTTT.

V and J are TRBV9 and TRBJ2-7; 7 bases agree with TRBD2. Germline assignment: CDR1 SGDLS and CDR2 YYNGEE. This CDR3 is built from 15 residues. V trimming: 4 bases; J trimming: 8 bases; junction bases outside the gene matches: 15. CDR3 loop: CASSPPGRVGRKQYF. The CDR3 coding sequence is TGTGCCAGCAGCCCCCCGGGGAGGGTAGGTCGCAAGCAGTACTTC.

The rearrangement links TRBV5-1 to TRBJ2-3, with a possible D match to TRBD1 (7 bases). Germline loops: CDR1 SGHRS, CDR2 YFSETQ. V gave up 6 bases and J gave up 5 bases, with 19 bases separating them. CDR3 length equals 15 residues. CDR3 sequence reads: CASNQGDSMGDTQYF. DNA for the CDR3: TGCGCCAGCAATCAGGGGGACTCTATGGGAGATACGCAGTATTTT.

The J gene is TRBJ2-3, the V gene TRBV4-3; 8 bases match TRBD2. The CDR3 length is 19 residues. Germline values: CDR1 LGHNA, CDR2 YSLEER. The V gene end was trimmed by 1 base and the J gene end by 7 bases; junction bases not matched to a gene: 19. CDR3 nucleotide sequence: TGCGCCAGCAGCCAAGTAGCCCCCAGCGTTGCGGGGGGTGTGTATACGCAGTATTTT. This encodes CASSQVAPSVAGGVYTQYF.

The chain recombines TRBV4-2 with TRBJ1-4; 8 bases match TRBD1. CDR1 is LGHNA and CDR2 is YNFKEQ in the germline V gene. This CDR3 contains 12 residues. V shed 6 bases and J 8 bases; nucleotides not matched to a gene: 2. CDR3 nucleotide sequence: TGTGCCAGCAGTAGACAGGGGGAAAAACTGTTTTTT. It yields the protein CASSRQGEKLFF.

In DNA, the CDR3 is TGCGCCAGCAGCTTGGAGGGGACTACTCAAGAGACCCAGTACTTC. Protein sequence: CASSLEGTTQETQYF. This chain links TRBV5-1 with TRBJ2-5, with 7 bases identical to TRBD2. There are 15 residues in the CDR3. V trimming: 0 bases; J trimming: 2 bases; junction bases outside the gene matches: 4. The germline gives CDR1 SGHRS, CDR2 YFSETQ.

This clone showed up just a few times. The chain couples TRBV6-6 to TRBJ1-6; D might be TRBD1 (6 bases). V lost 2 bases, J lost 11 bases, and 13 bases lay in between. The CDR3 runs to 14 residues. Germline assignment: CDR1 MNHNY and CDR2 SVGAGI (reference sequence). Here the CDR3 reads CASSYPQGRAPLHF. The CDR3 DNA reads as TGTGCCAGCAGTTACCCACAGGGTAGGGCACCCCTCCACTTT.

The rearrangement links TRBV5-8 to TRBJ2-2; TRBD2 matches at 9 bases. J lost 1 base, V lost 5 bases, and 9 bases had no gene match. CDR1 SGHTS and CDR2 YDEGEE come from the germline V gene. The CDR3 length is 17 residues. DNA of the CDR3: TGTGCCAGCAGTCGGCCGACTAGCGGCCTGAACACCGGGGAGCTGTTTTTT. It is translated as CASSRPTSGLNTGELFF. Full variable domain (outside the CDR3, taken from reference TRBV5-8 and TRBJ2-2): EAGVTQSPTHLIKTRGQQATLRCSPISGHTSVYWYQQALGLGLQFLLWYDEGEERNRGNFPPRFSGRQFPNYSSELNVNALELEDSALYLCASSRPTSGLNTGELFFGEGSRLTVL.

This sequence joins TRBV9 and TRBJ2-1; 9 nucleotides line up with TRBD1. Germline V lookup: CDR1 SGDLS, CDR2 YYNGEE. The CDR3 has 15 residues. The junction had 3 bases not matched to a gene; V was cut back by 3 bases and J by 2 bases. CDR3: CASSAGTGTYNEQFF. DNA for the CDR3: TGTGCCAGCAGCGCAGGGACAGGGACCTACAATGAGCAGTTCTTC.

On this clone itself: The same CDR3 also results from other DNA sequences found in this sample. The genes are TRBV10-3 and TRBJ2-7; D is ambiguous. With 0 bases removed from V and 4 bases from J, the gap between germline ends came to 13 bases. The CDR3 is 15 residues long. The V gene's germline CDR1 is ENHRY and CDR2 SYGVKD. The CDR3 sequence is CAISESVVEPYEQYF. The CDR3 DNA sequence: TGTGCCATCAGTGAGTCGGTGGTTGAGCCGTACGAGCAGTACTTC.